This paragraph reports one T cell receptor beta chain. V shed 3 bases and J shed 10 bases, with 16 bases lying between them. CDR1 KGHSY and CDR2 FQNENV come from the germline V gene. CDR3 length equals 14 residues. The data derive from a study of blood T cell repertoires in COVID-19. As for the study in general: Samples came from the United States, Italy and Spain, spanning acute and convalescent COVID-19. Nucleic acid was either cDNA or gDNA, and it came from T cells, B-cell-depleted T cells, or PBMCs.

Source study methods: From reference gene primer amplification, estimates of nucleated cell counts were derived. Method: immunoSEQ multiplex PCR; TCRdb's copy keeps in-frame clones and lacks some. Clonal size and the V and J genes are those of that table, whereas D and trimming came from the DNA. Altogether approximately 210,000 clones are present, just under 85% being singletons, with the ten largest covering 5.1%. The rearrangement links TRBV16 to TRBJ2-1; D perhaps matches TRBD1 (5 bases). The receptor was derived from a woman aged 70 to 79 with active or convalescent COVID-19. Sequenced material: peripheral blood. CDR3 sequence (DNA): TGTGCCAGCAGCCATGTTTCCGGAGACAGCGAGCAGTTCTTC. It encodes CASSHVSGDSEQFF.